This TCR beta chain was sequenced during a study of blood T cell repertoires in COVID-19. Study-wide background: Samples representing acute and convalescent COVID-19 were sourced from the United States, Italy and Spain.

V was trimmed by 0 bases and J by 4 bases, leaving 9 bases between them. CDR3 length: 14 residues. Germline lookup yields CDR1 MGHRA and CDR2 YSYEKL. Clones were sequenced by immunoSEQ multiplex PCR, and TCRdb holds only the in-frame ones, with some missing. The table lists roughly 70,000 clones, nearly 80% of them singletons. The rearrangement uses TRBV4-1 and TRBJ1-2; perhaps TRBD1 as D (5 bases). The sequenced material came from peripheral blood. The receptor was derived from a woman aged 60-75 years with acute or convalescent COVID-19. DNA of the CDR3: TGCGCCAGCAGCCAAGACGGGGGAACCTATGGCTACACCTTC. Its translation: CASSQDGGTYGYTF.